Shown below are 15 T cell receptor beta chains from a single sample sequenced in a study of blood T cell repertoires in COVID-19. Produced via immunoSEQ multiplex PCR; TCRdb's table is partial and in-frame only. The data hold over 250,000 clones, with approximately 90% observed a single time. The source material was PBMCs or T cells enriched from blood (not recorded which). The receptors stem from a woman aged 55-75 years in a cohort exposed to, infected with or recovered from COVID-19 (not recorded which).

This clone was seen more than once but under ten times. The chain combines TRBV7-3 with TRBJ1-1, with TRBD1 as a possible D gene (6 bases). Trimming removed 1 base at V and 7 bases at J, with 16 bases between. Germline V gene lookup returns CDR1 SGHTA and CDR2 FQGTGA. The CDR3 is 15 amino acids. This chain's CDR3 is CASSLRGPPTGEAFF. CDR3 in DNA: TGTGCCAGCAGCTTAAGGGGCCCTCCGACAGGTGAAGCTTTCTTT.

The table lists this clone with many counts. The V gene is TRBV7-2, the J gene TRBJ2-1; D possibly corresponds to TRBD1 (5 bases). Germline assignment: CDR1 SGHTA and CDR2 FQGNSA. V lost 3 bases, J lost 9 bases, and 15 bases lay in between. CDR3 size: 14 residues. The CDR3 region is CASSFLVADSEQFF. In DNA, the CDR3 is TGTGCCAGCAGCTTCCTCGTGGCAGACAGTGAGCAGTTCTTC.

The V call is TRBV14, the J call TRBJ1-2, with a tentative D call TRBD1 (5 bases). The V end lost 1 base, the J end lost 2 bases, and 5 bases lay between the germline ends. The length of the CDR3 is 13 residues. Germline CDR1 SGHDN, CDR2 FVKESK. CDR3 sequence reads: CASSQAGNYGYTF. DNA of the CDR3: TGTGCCAGCAGCCAAGCAGGGAACTATGGCTACACCTTC.

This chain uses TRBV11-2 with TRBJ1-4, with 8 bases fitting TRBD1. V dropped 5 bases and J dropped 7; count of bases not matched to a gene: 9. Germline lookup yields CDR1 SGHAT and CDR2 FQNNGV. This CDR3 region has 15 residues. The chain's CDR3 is CASSPRTGNSEKLFF. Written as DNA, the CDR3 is TGTGCCAGCAGCCCGCGGACAGGGAATAGTGAAAAACTGTTTTTT.

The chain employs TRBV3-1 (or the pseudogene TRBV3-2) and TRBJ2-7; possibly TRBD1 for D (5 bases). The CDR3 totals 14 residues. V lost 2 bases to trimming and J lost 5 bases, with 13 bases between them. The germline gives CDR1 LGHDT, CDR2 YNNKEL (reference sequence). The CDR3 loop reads CASSQFGRVHEQYF. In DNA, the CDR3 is TGTGCCAGCAGCCAATTTGGCAGGGTGCACGAGCAGTACTTC.

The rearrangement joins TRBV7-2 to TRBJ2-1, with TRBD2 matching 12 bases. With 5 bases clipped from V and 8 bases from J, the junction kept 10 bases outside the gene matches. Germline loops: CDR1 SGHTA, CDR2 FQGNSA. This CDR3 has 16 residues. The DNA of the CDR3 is TGTGCCAGCAGCACCCGGACTAGCGGGATAGGATATGAGCAGTTCTTC. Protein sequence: CASSTRTSGIGYEQFF.

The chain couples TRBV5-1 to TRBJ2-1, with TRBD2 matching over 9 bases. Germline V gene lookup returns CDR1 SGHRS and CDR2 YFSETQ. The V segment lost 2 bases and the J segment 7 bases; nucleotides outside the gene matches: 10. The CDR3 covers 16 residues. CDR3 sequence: CASSFGGRALRNEQFF. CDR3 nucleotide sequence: TGCGCCAGCAGCTTCGGCGGGAGGGCCCTCCGGAATGAGCAGTTCTTC.

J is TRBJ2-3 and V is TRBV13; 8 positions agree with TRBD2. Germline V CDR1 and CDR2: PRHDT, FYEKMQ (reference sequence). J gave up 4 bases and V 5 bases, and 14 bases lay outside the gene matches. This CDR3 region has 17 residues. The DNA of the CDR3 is TGTGCCAGCAGCATTAGGCCCCGGAGCGGGAGCCCAGATACGCAGTATTTT. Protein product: CASSIRPRSGSPDTQYF. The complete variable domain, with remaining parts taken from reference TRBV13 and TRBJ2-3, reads AAGVIQSPRHLIKEKRETATLKCYPIPRHDTVYWYQQGPGQDPQFLISFYEKMQSDKGSIPDRFSAQQFSDYHSELNMSSLELGDSALYFCASSIRPRSGSPDTQYFGPGTRLTVL.

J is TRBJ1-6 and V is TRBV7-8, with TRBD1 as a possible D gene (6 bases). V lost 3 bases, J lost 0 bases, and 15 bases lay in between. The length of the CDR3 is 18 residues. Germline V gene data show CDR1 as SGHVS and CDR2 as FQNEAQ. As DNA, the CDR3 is TGTGCCAGCAGCTTCTTACAGGGCTCCAGCTCCTATAATTCACCCCTCCACTTT. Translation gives CASSFLQGSSSYNSPLHF.

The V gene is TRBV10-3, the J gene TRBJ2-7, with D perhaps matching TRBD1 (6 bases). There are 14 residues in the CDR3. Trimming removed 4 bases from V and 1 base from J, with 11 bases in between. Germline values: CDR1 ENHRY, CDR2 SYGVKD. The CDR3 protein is CAISVGDTSYEQYF. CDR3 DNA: TGTGCCATCAGTGTGGGGGACACGTCCTACGAGCAGTACTTC.

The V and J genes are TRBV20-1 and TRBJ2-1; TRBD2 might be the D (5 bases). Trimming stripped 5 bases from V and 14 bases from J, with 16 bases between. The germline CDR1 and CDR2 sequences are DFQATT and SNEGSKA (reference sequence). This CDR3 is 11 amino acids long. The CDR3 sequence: CSARDPGSKFF. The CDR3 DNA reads TGCAGTGCTCGGGATCCAGGTAGTAAGTTCTTC.

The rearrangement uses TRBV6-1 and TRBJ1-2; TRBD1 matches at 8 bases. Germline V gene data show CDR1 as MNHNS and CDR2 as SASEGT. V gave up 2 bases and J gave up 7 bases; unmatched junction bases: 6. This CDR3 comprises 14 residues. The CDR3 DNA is TGTGCCAGCAGTGAATGGGGACAGGCTGCTGGCTACACCTTC. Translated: CASSEWGQAAGYTF.

The CDR3 loop is CASSIRSGRAGDEQYF. For the CDR3, the DNA is TGTGCCAGTAGTATACGTAGCGGGAGGGCCGGGGACGAGCAGTACTTC. The chain recombines TRBV19 with TRBJ2-7; TRBD2 matches 11 bases. Losses at the gene ends were 2 bases for V and 5 bases for J; bases not matched to a gene: 8. CDR3 length equals 16 residues. Germline CDR1 and CDR2: LNHDA and SQIVND (reference sequence).

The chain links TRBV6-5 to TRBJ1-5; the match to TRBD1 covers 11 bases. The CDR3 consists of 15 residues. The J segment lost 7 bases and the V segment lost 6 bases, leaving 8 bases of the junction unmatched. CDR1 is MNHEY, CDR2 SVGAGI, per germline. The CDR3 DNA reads TGTGCCAGCAGCCCGGGACAGGGGGTTGGGCAGCCCCAGCATTTT. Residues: CASSPGQGVGQPQHF.

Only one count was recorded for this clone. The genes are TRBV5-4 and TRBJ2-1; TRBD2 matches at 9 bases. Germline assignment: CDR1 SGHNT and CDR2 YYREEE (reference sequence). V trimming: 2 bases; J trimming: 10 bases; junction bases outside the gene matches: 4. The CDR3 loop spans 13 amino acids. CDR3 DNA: TGTGCCAGCAGCTTAGCGGGAGGTGAGGAGCAGTTCTTC. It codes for CASSLAGGEEQFF.